This T cell receptor (beta chain) was observed in a study of T cell changes during pregnancy in multiple sclerosis. Here immunoSEQ multiplex PCR was the method, and the copy in TCRdb shows in-frame clones only, minus some. The sample records 55,000 to 75,000 clones, 91% being singletons. Trimming removed 7 bases from V and 4 bases from J, with 13 bases in between. Germline V CDR1 and CDR2: MNHNY, SVGAGI (reference sequence). The CDR3 is made up of 13 amino acids. The gene calls are TRBV6-6 and TRBJ1-1; D unclear. This TCR came from a female donor in good health, enrolled as a control in a pregnancy study. The sample here was peripheral blood, taken after pregnancy. The CDR3 sequence is CASKEGRSTEAFF. In DNA form, the CDR3 reads TGTGCCAGCAAGGAGGGTAGGAGCACTGAAGCTTTCTTT.